These 23 T cell receptor beta chains were sequenced from one sample in a study of memory CD4+ T cells and cytomegalovirus serostatus. Single viable CD3+CD4+CD8-CD45RO+ cells were sorted as the memory CD4+ T cells. The assay was immunoSEQ multiplex PCR, and TCRdb's table has in-frame clones only and misses some. The sample holds 46,000 or so clones, roughly 78% seen once. The sample was memory CD4+ T cells from blood. The receptors here all came from an adult in good health and CMV-seronegative.

This sequence joins TRBV10-3 and TRBJ1-5; 7 nucleotides line up with TRBD1. There are 15 residues in the CDR3. With V trimmed by 0 bases and J by 4 bases, 3 bases remained unmatched. Germline CDR1 is ENHRY and CDR2 is SYGVKD. CDR3 amino acids: CAISESGTANQPQHF. The CDR3 DNA sequence: TGTGCCATCAGTGAGTCCGGGACAGCTAATCAGCCCCAGCATTTT.

J is TRBJ2-5 and V is TRBV4-1; 7 bases align to TRBD2. The CDR3 is 17 residues long. Germline loops: CDR1 MGHRA, CDR2 YSYEKL. The J segment lost 3 bases and the V segment lost 3 bases, leaving 13 bases of the junction unmatched. DNA of the CDR3: TGCGCCAGCAGCCAGGATAGCCTCCTGCTAGCGGAAGAGACCCAGTACTTC. It codes for CASSQDSLLLAEETQYF.

The chain is built from TRBV15 and TRBJ2-7, with 10 bases lining up with TRBD2. CDR1 and CDR2 from the germline V gene are LNHNV and YYDKDF (reference sequence). V shed 3 bases and J 2 bases; nucleotides not matched to a gene: 10. The CDR3 is made up of 17 amino acids. The CDR3 loop is CATSRETSGWSAYEQYF. As DNA, the CDR3 is TGTGCCACCAGCAGGGAGACTAGCGGGTGGAGCGCCTACGAGCAGTACTTC. Based on the CDR3 plus reference TRBV15 and TRBJ2-7, the full variable domain is DAMVIQNPRYQVTQFGKPVTLSCSQTLNHNVMYWYQQKSSQAPKLLFHYYDKDFNNEADTPDNFQSRRPNTSFCFLDIRSPGLGDTAMYLCATSRETSGWSAYEQYFGPGTRLTVT.

The chain joins TRBV7-2 to TRBJ1-2, with 8 bases identical to TRBD1. The CDR3 sequence is 15 residues long. With 5 bases clipped from V and 7 bases from J, the junction kept 12 bases outside the gene matches. CDR1 and CDR2 from the germline V gene are SGHTA and FQGNSA. Here the CDR3 DNA reads TGTGCCAGCAGCATCGACAGGGGTGGGGATCCTGGCTACACCTTC. This sequence encodes CASSIDRGGDPGYTF.

The rearrangement uses TRBV28 and TRBJ2-7, with a weak D call TRBD2 (5 bases). The CDR3 extends over 15 amino acids. Germline-derived CDR1 and CDR2 are MDHEN and SYDVKM. V gave up 6 bases and J gave up 2 bases, with 17 bases separating them. This chain's CDR3 is CASSPPGKVPYEQYF. The DNA of the CDR3 is TGTGCCAGCAGCCCCCCGGGGAAAGTGCCCTACGAGCAGTACTTC. Full variable domain (remainder filled in from reference TRBV28 and TRBJ2-7): DVKVTQSSRYLVKRTGEKVFLECVQDMDHENMFWYRQDPGLGLRLIYFSYDVKMKEKGDIPEGYSVSREKKERFSLILESASTNQTSMYLCASSPPGKVPYEQYFGPGTRLTVT.

The J gene is TRBJ1-6, the V gene TRBV5-4, with D perhaps matching TRBD1 (5 bases). CDR3 length: 17 amino acids. CDR1 SGHNT and CDR2 YYREEE come from the germline V gene (reference sequence). V lost 0 bases and J 0 bases, leaving 10 bases between the germline ends. The CDR3 protein is CASSLGTMSSYNSPLHF. The CDR3 DNA follows: TGTGCCAGCAGCTTGGGGACAATGAGCTCCTATAATTCACCCCTCCACTTT.

This chain joins TRBV30 and TRBJ1-3, with a possible D match to TRBD1 (5 bases). The CDR3 has 16 amino acids. V was shortened by 2 bases and J by 0 bases, with 14 bases between the two germline ends. Per the germline V gene, CDR1 is GTSNPN and CDR2 is SVGIG (reference sequence). The CDR3 reads CAWSLVGGTSGNTIYF. DNA of the CDR3: TGTGCCTGGAGTTTGGTCGGGGGAACCTCTGGAAACACCATATATTTT.

V gene TRBV6-1 combines with J gene TRBJ1-1, with D unclear. The CDR3 spans 14 residues. The V gene lost 2 bases and the J gene lost 11 bases, with 18 bases spanning the gap. CDR1 is MNHNS and CDR2 is SASEGT in the germline V gene. The DNA for the CDR3 is TGTGCCAGCAGTGAACGGATCAGGATGGGGTATGCTTTCTTT. Translating it yields CASSERIRMGYAFF.

This clone was detected only a few times. The gene calls are TRBV9 and TRBJ1-1, with a possible D match to TRBD1 (5 bases). Germline CDR1 is SGDLS and CDR2 is YYNGEE. This CDR3 contains 12 residues. V dropped 6 bases and J dropped 1 base, with 7 bases sitting between them. This CDR3 is CASNGANTEAFF. CDR3 nucleotide sequence: TGTGCCAGCAATGGGGCGAACACTGAAGCTTTCTTT.

In this sample, this clone turned up a few times. The rearrangement uses TRBV29-1 and TRBJ2-7; 8 bases align to TRBD1. Germline V CDR1 and CDR2: SQVTM, ANQGSEA. This CDR3 comprises 13 residues. V shed 5 bases, J shed 5 bases, and the junction held 8 bases outside the gene matches. The CDR3: CSVSWQGADEQYF. The CDR3, as DNA: TGCAGCGTTTCGTGGCAGGGGGCGGACGAGCAGTACTTC.

The chain links TRBV6-5 to TRBJ2-5; possibly TRBD1 for D (5 bases). CDR1 is MNHEY and CDR2 is SVGAGI in the germline V gene. V lost 4 bases and J 3 bases, leaving 9 bases between the germline ends. The CDR3 length is 13 residues. This CDR3 is CASSSGPKETQYF. The CDR3 DNA sequence: TGTGCCAGCAGTTCAGGGCCCAAAGAGACCCAGTACTTC.

The CDR3 nucleotides read TGTGCCAGCTCCGCGGGGGAGGGTAATTACAATGAGCAGTTCTTC. Amino acid sequence: CASSAGEGNYNEQFF. The chain links TRBV5-5 to TRBJ2-1, with 7 bases that match TRBD2. The CDR3 is 15 amino acids. V was clipped by 7 bases and J by 4 bases; unmatched bases: 11. CDR1 and CDR2 from the germline V gene are SGHKS and YYEKEE (reference sequence).

The rearrangement uses TRBV7-9 and TRBJ1-1, with D hard to call. V was trimmed by 1 base and J by 5 bases, leaving 17 bases between them. The CDR3 spans 16 residues. Germline lookup yields CDR1 SEHNR and CDR2 FQNEAQ (reference sequence). The CDR3 nucleotides are TGTGCCAGCAGCTTAGGGGGAGTCCCGGGAGGTACTGAAGCTTTCTTT. Its protein product is CASSLGGVPGGTEAFF.

The chain uses TRBV7-2 and TRBJ1-1; D uncertain. The length of the CDR3 is 15 residues. In germline, CDR1 is SGHTA, CDR2 FQGNSA. Between the trimmed V and J ends, which lost 5 bases and 3 bases, there was a span of 16 bases. CDR3 region: CASSLPAGRYTEAFF. CDR3 DNA: TGTGCCAGCAGCCTCCCGGCGGGAAGGTACACTGAAGCTTTCTTT.

In its sample, this clone was seen once. The chain joins TRBV30 to TRBJ2-1; no clear D gene. Germline values: CDR1 GTSNPN, CDR2 SVGIG (reference sequence). The CDR3 is made up of 14 amino acids. V gave up 0 bases and J gave up 4 bases, with 10 bases separating them. The CDR3: CAWSVRQLYNEQFF. CDR3 sequence (DNA): TGTGCCTGGAGTGTACGTCAACTTTACAATGAGCAGTTCTTC.

This sequence joins TRBV4-3 and TRBJ1-3; D not certain. This CDR3 comprises 15 residues. Trimming took 2 bases from V and 0 from J, leaving 8 bases between them. CDR1 and CDR2 from the germline V gene are LGHNA and YSLEER. Here the CDR3 DNA reads TGCGCCAGCAGCCAAAGGGTTACCTCTGGAAACACCATATATTTT. Encoded protein: CASSQRVTSGNTIYF.

V is TRBV7-9 and J is TRBJ1-1; D gene ambiguous. Deletions cut 3 bases from V and 11 bases from J, with 16 bases between. The length of the CDR3 is 13 residues. Germline V gene data show CDR1 as SEHNR and CDR2 as FQNEAQ (reference sequence). DNA of the CDR3: TGTGCCAGCAGCTTTACCCTCGGGGAACGGGCTTTCTTT. Translation gives CASSFTLGERAFF.

This clone has just a few counts. This sequence joins TRBV9 and TRBJ2-2; TRBD2 aligns across 10 bases. With V trimmed by 5 bases and J by 6 bases, 10 bases remained unmatched. The germline V gene has CDR1 SGDLS and CDR2 YYNGEE. CDR3 length equals 16 residues. The CDR3 protein is CASRASGGAIAGELFF. CDR3 in DNA: TGTGCCAGCAGAGCGAGCGGGGGGGCCATAGCCGGGGAGCTGTTTTTT.

This sequence joins TRBV6-1 and TRBJ1-4, with a weak D call TRBD1 (6 bases). With 6 bases removed from V and 5 bases from J, the gap between germline ends came to 13 bases. The CDR3 runs to 14 residues. CDR1 MNHNS and CDR2 SASEGT come from the germline V gene. The CDR3: CASRATGRNEKLFF. The CDR3 region has the DNA TGTGCCAGCAGAGCGACAGGAAGGAATGAAAAACTGTTTTTT.

The chain carries TRBV20-1 and TRBJ2-7; D perhaps matches TRBD1 (6 bases). CDR1 and CDR2 from the germline V gene are DFQATT and SNEGSKA (reference sequence). V lost 5 bases and J 4 bases, leaving 9 bases between the germline ends. The CDR3 extends over 11 amino acids. The CDR3 loop reads CSAHREYEQYF. The CDR3 DNA reads as TGCAGTGCTCACAGGGAATACGAGCAGTACTTC.

The chain links TRBV6-1 to TRBJ2-2; 7 bases match TRBD2. The CDR3 contains 16 residues. Looked up from germline, CDR1 is MNHNS and CDR2 is SASEGT. Germline trimming cut 0 bases from V and 3 bases from J; bases unmatched to any gene: 4. The CDR3 region is CASSEAGGSDTGELFF. The CDR3 DNA reads as TGTGCCAGCAGTGAAGCGGGGGGGTCAGACACCGGGGAGCTGTTTTTT.

This chain joins TRBV15 and TRBJ1-5; D is undetermined. Germline V lookup: CDR1 LNHNV, CDR2 YYDKDF (reference sequence). The CDR3 contains 17 residues. Trimming removed 1 base from V and 7 bases from J, with 20 bases in between. The CDR3 DNA reads as TGTGCCACCAGCAGAGGTATAGGTTTGGCAGCAGACCAGCCCCAGCATTTT. Protein: CATSRGIGLAADQPQHF.

This clone was counted a few times. This chain connects TRBV6-1 to TRBJ2-3; 7 bases align to TRBD2. Losses at the gene ends were 10 bases for V and 2 bases for J; bases not matched to a gene: 3. The CDR3 length is 12 residues. Germline V gives CDR1 MNHNS, CDR2 SASEGT. As DNA, the CDR3 is TGTGCCACCGCGGGGGACACAGATACGCAGTATTTT. It translates to CATAGDTDTQYF.